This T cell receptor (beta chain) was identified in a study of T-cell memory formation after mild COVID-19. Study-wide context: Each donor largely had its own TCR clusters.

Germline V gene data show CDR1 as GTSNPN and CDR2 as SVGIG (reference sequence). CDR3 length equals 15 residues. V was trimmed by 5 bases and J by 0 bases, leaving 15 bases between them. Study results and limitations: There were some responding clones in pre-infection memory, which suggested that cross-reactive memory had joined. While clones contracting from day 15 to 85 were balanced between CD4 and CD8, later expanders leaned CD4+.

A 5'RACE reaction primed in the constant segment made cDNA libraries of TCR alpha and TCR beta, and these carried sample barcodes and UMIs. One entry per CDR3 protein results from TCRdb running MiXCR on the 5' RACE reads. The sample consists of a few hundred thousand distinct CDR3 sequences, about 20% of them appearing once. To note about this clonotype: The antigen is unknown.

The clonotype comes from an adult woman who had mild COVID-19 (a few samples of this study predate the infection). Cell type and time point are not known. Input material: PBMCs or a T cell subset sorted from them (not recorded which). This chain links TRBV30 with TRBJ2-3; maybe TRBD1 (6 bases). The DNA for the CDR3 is TGTGCCTGGGGACAGTTCGGGTACAGCACAGATACGCAGTATTTT. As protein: CAWGQFGYSTDTQYF.